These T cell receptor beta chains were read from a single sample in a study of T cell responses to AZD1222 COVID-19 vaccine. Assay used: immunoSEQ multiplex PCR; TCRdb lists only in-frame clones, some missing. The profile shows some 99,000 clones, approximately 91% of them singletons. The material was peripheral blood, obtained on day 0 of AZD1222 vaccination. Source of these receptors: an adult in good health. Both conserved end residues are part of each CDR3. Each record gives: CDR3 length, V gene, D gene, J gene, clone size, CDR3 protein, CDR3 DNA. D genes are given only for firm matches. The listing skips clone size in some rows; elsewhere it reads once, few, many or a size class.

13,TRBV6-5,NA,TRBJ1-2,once,CASSPGIIYGYTF,TGTGCCAGCAGTCCCGGGATTATTTATGGCTACACCTTC
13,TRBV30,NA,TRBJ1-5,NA,CAWSHRDNQPQHF,TGTGCCTGGAGTCACAGGGACAATCAGCCCCAGCATTTT
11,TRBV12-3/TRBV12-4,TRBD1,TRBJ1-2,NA,CASGKQGRYTF,TGTGCCAGCGGGAAACAGGGGCGCTACACCTTC
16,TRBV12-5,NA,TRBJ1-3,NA,CASGLSILLEGNTIYF,TGTGCTAGTGGTTTGTCAATATTATTGGAGGGAAACACCATATATTTT
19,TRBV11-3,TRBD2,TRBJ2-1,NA,CASSLGFTPGLASYNEQFF,TGTGCCAGCAGCTTAGGATTCACCCCGGGACTAGCATCCTACAATGAGCAGTTCTTC
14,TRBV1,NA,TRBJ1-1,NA,CTSGTVPLNTEAFF,TGCACCAGCGGGACAGTGCCTTTGAACACTGAAGCTTTCTTT
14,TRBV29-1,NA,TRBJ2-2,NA,CSVEVGVAAGELFF,TGCAGCGTTGAAGTCGGAGTAGCTGCCGGGGAGCTGTTTTTT
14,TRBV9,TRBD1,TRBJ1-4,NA,CASTRSGGNEKLFF,TGTGCCAGCACCAGGTCAGGGGGCAATGAAAAACTGTTTTTT
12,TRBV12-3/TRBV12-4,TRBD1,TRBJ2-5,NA,CASRQGLETQYF,TGTGCCAGCAGACAGGGGTTGGAGACCCAGTACTTC
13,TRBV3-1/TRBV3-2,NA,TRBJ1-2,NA,CASSQAAGYGYTF,TGTGCCAGCAGCCAGGCGGCAGGGTATGGCTACACCTTC
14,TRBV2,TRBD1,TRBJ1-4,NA,CASSLRDRGEKLFF,TGTGCCAGCAGTCTCCGGGACAGGGGTGAAAAACTGTTTTTT
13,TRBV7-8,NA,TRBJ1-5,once,CASSLEQPQPQHF,TGTGCCAGCAGCTTAGAACAGCCACAGCCCCAGCATTTT
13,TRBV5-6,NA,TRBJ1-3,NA,CASSFMDSNTIYF,TGTGCCAGCAGCTTCATGGATTCAAACACCATATATTTT
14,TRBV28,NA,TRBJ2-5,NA,CASSPGPRQETQYF,TGTGCCAGCAGTCCGGGACCGAGACAAGAGACCCAGTACTTC
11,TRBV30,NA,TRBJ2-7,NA,CAWGQGYEQYF,TGTGCCTGGGGCCAGGGATACGAGCAGTACTTC
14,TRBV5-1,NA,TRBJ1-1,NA,CASSLDSMVPEAFF,TGCGCCAGCAGCTTGGACAGTATGGTCCCTGAAGCTTTCTTT
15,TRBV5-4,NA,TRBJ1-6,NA,CASSIQNLGSSPLHF,TGTGCCAGCAGCATCCAAAACCTCGGGAGTTCACCCCTCCACTTT
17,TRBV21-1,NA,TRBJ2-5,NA,CASSPPEGGQGEETQYF,TGTGCCAGCTCCCCCCCGGAGGGAGGTCAGGGAGAAGAGACCCAGTACTTC
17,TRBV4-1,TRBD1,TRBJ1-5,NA,CASSHPPARGLNQPQHF,TGCGCCAGCAGCCACCCCCCGGCAAGGGGGCTCAATCAGCCCCAGCATTTT
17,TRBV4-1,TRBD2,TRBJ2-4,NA,CASSQDWSGGPKNIQYF,TGCGCCAGCAGCCAAGATTGGAGCGGGGGGCCCAAAAACATTCAGTACTTC
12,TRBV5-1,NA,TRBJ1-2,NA,CASSLDSYGYTF,TGCGCCAGCAGCTTAGACAGTTATGGCTACACCTTC
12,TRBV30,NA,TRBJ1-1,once,CAWRSGGTEAFF,TGTGCCTGGAGAAGTGGAGGGACTGAAGCTTTCTTT
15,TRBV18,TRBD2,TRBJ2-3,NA,CASSPRGGASDTQYF,TGTGCCAGCTCACCACGCGGGGGGGCGTCAGATACGCAGTATTTT
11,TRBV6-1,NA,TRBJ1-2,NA,CASSEGYGYTF,TGTGCCAGCAGTGAGGGTTATGGCTACACCTTC
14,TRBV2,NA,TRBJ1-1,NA,CASRLDGRNTEAFF,TGTGCCAGCAGGTTAGACGGGAGGAACACTGAAGCTTTCTTT
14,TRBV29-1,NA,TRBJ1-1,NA,CSVEDRLRGSEAFF,TGCAGCGTTGAAGATCGGCTGCGGGGCTCTGAAGCTTTCTTT
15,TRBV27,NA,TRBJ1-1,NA,CASSLEGTANTEAFF,TGTGCCAGCAGTTTAGAGGGGACTGCGAACACTGAAGCTTTCTTT
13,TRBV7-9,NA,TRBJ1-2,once,CATAGRENYGYTF,TGTGCCACCGCCGGTAGGGAGAACTATGGCTACACCTTC
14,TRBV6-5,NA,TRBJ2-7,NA,CASNPVGVSYEQYF,TGTGCCAGCAATCCGGTCGGGGTTTCCTACGAGCAGTACTTC
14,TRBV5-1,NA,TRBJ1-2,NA,CASSLATGNYGYTF,TGCGCCAGCAGCTTGGCTACAGGAAACTATGGCTACACCTTC
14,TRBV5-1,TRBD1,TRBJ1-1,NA,CASSLEGTGAEAFF,TGCGCCAGCAGCTTGGAAGGGACAGGGGCTGAAGCTTTCTTT
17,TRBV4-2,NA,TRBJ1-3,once,CASSQDSPGTSGNTIYF,TGTGCCAGCAGCCAAGATAGCCCGGGCACCTCTGGAAACACCATATATTTT
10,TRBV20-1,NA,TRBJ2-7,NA,CSAVQRGQYF,TGCAGTGCTGTTCAGAGGGGTCAGTACTTC
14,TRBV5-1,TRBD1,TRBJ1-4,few,CASSPGQGDEKLFF,TGCGCCAGCAGCCCAGGACAGGGCGACGAAAAACTGTTTTTT
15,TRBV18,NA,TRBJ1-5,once,CASSPYRDSNQPQHF,TGTGCCAGCTCACCGTACCGGGACAGCAATCAGCCCCAGCATTTT
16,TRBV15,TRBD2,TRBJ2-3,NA,CATSRVLAGGSDTQYF,TGTGCCACCAGCAGAGTTCTAGCGGGAGGTTCAGATACGCAGTATTTT
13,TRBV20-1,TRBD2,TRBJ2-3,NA,CSASSGGTDTQYF,TGCAGTGCTAGTTCGGGGGGGACAGATACGCAGTATTTT
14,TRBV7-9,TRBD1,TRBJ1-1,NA,CASSLQGENTEAFF,TGTGCCAGCAGCCTACAGGGGGAGAACACTGAAGCTTTCTTT
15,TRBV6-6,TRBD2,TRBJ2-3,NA,CASSLAGGSGDTQYF,TGTGCCAGCAGTTTAGCGGGGGGGTCTGGGGATACGCAGTATTTT
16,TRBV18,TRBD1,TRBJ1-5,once,CASSPGTGYSNQPQHF,TGTGCCAGCTCACCCGGGACAGGGTATAGCAATCAGCCCCAGCATTTT
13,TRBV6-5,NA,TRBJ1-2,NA,CASRTDSWGGYTF,TGTGCCAGCAGAACCGACAGTTGGGGTGGCTACACCTTC
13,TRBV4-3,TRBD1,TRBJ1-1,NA,CASSQDRGTEAFF,TGCGCCAGCAGCCAGGACAGGGGGACTGAAGCTTTCTTT
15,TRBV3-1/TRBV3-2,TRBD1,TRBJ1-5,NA,CASSPGTGGYQPQHF,TGTGCCAGCAGCCCCGGGACAGGGGGCTATCAGCCCCAGCATTTT
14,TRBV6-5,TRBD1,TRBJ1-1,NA,CASIPPGGGPEAFF,TGTGCCAGCATCCCTCCAGGGGGCGGCCCTGAAGCTTTCTTT
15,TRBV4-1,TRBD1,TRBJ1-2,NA,CASSHVQGGNYGYTF,TGCGCCAGCAGCCACGTACAGGGGGGTAACTATGGCTACACCTTC
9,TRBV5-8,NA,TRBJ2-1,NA,CASYNEQFF,TGTGCCAGCTACAATGAGCAGTTCTTC
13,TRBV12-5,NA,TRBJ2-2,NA,CASGSGNTGELFF,TGTGCTAGTGGGAGCGGGAACACCGGGGAGCTGTTTTTT
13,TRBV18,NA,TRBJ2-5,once,CASSPALGETQYF,TGTGCCAGCTCACCAGCATTAGGGGAGACCCAGTACTTC
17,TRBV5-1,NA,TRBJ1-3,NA,CASSLSGQLYSGNTIYF,TGCGCCAGCAGCTTGTCCGGACAGCTATACTCTGGAAACACCATATATTTT
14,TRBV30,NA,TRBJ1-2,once,CAWAEKQFNYGYTF,TGTGCCTGGGCCGAGAAACAGTTCAACTATGGCTACACCTTC
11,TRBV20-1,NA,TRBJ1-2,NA,CSARGAGGYTF,TGCAGTGCTAGAGGGGCCGGTGGCTACACCTTC
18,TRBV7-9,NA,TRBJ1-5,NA,CASSLVTGPTPLNQPQHF,TGTGCCAGCAGCTTAGTAACGGGGCCTACACCCCTCAATCAGCCCCAGCATTTT
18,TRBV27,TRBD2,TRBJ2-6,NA,CASSLASGRISGANVLTF,TGTGCCAGCAGTCTGGCTAGCGGGAGGATCTCTGGGGCCAACGTCCTGACTTTC
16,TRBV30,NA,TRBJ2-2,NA,CAWSVPRGTNTGELFF,TGTGCCTGGAGTGTACCCAGGGGAACGAACACCGGGGAGCTGTTTTTT
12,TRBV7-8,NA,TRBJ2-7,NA,CASSERAYEQYF,TGTGCCAGCAGTGAGAGGGCCTACGAGCAGTACTTC